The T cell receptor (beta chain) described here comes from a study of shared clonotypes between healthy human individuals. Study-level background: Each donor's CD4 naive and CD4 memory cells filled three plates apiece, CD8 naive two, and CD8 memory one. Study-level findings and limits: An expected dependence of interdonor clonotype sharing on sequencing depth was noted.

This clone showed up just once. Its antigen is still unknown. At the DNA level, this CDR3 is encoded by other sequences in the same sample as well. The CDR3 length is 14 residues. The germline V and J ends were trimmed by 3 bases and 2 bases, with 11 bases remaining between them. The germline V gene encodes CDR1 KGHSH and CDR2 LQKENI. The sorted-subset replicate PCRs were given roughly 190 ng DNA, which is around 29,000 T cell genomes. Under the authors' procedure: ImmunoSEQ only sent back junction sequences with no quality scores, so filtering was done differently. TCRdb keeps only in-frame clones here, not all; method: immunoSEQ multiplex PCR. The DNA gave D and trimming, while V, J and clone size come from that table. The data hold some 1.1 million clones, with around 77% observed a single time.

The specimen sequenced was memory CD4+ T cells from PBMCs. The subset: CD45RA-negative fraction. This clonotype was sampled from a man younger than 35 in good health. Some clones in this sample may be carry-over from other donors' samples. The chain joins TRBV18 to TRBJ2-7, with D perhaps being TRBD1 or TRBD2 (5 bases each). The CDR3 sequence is CASSPGTGTYEQYF. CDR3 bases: TGTGCCAGCTCACCCGGGACGGGAACCTACGAGCAGTACTTC.